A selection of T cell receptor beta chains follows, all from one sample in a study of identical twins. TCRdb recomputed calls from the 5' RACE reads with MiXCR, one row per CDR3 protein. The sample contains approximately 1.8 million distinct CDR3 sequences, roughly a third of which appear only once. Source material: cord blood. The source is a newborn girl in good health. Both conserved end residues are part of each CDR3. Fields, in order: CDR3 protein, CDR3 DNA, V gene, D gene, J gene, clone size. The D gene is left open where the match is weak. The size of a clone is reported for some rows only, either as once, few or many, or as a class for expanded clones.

CSVAPRELHNEQFF TGCAGCGTTGCTCCCAGGGAGCTTCACAATGAGCAGTTCTTC TRBV29-1 . TRBJ2-1 many
CSAGKGQAYEQYF TGCAGTGCCGGGAAGGGACAGGCCTACGAGCAGTACTTC TRBV20-1 TRBD1 TRBJ2-7 .
CASSPGLNSGRGSYDEQFF TGTGCCAGCTCACCAGGGCTTAATAGCGGGAGAGGTAGCTACGATGAGCAGTTCTTC TRBV18 TRBD2 TRBJ2-1 .
CSARDLWFMERTEAFF TGCAGTGCTAGAGATCTTTGGTTCATGGAGAGGACTGAAGCTTTCTTT TRBV20-1 . TRBJ1-1 .
CAIRGTSGRTDTQYF TGTGCCATCAGGGGGACTAGCGGACGCACAGATACGCAGTATTTT TRBV2 TRBD2 TRBJ2-3 .
CASKRESNQPQHF TGTGCCAGCAAAAGGGAGTCCAATCAGCCCCAGCATTTT TRBV27 . TRBJ1-5 .
CSARALEVPDSYTF TGCAGTGCTAGAGCACTGGAAGTGCCGGACAGCTACACCTTC TRBV20-1 . TRBJ1-2 .
CASSKLGQGDMNTEAFF TGTGCCAGCAGCAAACTCGGACAGGGAGACATGAACACTGAAGCTTTCTTT TRBV21-1 . TRBJ1-1 .
CASSVQSPNYGYTF TGTGCCAGCAGTGTACAGTCACCTAACTATGGCTACACCTTC TRBV2 . TRBJ1-2 .
CASSLEPGPSLYQETQYF TGCGCCAGCAGCTTGGAACCGGGACCCTCGCTTTACCAAGAGACCCAGTACTTC TRBV5-1 . TRBJ2-5 .
CSAAGAPGYTF TGCAGCGCTGCAGGGGCACCGGGCTACACCTTC TRBV29-1 . TRBJ1-2 .
CSGRIGTSGSWETQYF TGCAGTGGACGAATAGGGACTAGCGGGAGTTGGGAGACCCAGTACTTC TRBV20-1 TRBD2 TRBJ2-5 few
CAWITGYTGELFF TGTGCCTGGATTACAGGGTACACCGGGGAGCTGTTTTTT TRBV30 . TRBJ2-2 .
CSVGGLSYNEQFF TGCAGCGTTGGGGGGCTCTCCTACAATGAGCAGTTCTTC TRBV29-1 . TRBJ2-1 few
CASSLAVLRLAGAYNERFF TGCGCCAGCAGCTTGGCTGTCCTTCGACTAGCGGGGGCCTACAATGAGCGGTTCTTC TRBV5-1 TRBD2 TRBJ2-1 .
CASSLEGTINYGYTF TGTGCCAGCAGCTTAGAAGGCACTATTAACTATGGCTACACCTTC TRBV7-2 . TRBJ1-2 many
CASSDSRVFGTQYF TGTGCCAGCAGTGACAGTCGGGTCTTTGGGACCCAGTACTTC TRBV25-1 . TRBJ2-5 few
CSATPGGSDSPLHF TGCAGTGCCACACCTGGGGGCTCGGACTCACCCCTCCACTTT TRBV20-1 . TRBJ1-6 .
CASSWGQETQYF TGTGCCAGCAGTTGGGGACAAGAGACCCAGTACTTC TRBV12-3/TRBV12-4 . TRBJ2-5 many
CASSFGEEQYF TGTGCCAGCAGTTTTGGAGAAGAGCAGTATTTT TRBV12-3/TRBV12-4 . TRBJ2-3 many